Listed below are T cell receptor beta chains from one sample, sequenced in a study of T cells in Graves' hyperthyroidism and ophthalmopathy. TCRdb itself ran the multiplex PCR reads through MiXCR, one entry per CDR3 protein. The sample has about 700,000 distinct CDR3 sequences, about 14% seen once. Sequencing was performed on blood. The receptors shown here come from a woman between 18 and 29 years old with Graves' hyperthyroidism. CDR3s include the opening cysteine and the closing phenylalanine or tryptophan. D genes are given only for firm matches. Rows give clone size only sometimes, using once, few, many, or a class for an expanded clone.

V	length	size	J	D	CDR3	DNA
TRBV6-1	13	few	TRBJ1-1	-	CASSRGQYTEAFF	TGTGCCAGCAGTCGCGGACAGTACACTGAAGCTTTCTTT
TRBV30	15	-	TRBJ1-1	-	CAWANTCRLHTEAFF	TGTGCCTGGGCGAATACCTGCAGACTACACACTGAAGCTTTCTTT
TRBV15	13	-	TRBJ2-5	-	CATSRDPRETQYF	TGTGCCACCAGCAGAGATCCGCGGGAGACCCAGTACTTC
TRBV25-1	13	-	TRBJ2-5	-	CASSEEGQETQYF	TGTGCCAGCAGTGAAGAGGGCCAAGAGACCCAGTACTTC
TRBV24-1	16	many	TRBJ2-1	TRBD2	CATSDPVGAGDNEQFF	TGTGCCACCAGTGATCCCGTCGGGGCGGGAGACAATGAGCAGTTCTTC
TRBV19	17	few	TRBJ2-5	-	CASSIGTLNMRQETQYF	TGTGCCAGTAGTATCGGGACCCTAAATATGCGCCAAGAGACCCAGTACTTC
TRBV6-2/TRBV6-3	15	few	TRBJ2-1	TRBD2	CASSRERRELDEQFF	TGTGCCAGCAGTCGTGAAAGGCGGGAGCTCGATGAGCAGTTCTTC
TRBV3-1	15	few	TRBJ2-5	-	CASSQEGDTQETQYF	TGTGCCAGCAGCCAAGAGGGCGACACCCAAGAGACCCAGTACTTC
TRBV5-1	17	many	TRBJ2-7	TRBD2	CASSFGLAGAGAYEQYF	TGCGCCAGCAGCTTTGGACTAGCGGGGGCTGGGGCCTACGAGCAGTACTTC
TRBV7-2	15	few	TRBJ2-5	-	CASSLGQGGRETQYF	TGTGCCAGCAGCTTAGGACAGGGTGGGAGGGAGACCCAGTACTTC
TRBV19	18	many	TRBJ2-1	TRBD2	CASTLVSPAGASYNEQFF	TGTGCCAGTACCCTCGTGAGTCCGGCGGGAGCCTCCTACAATGAGCAGTTCTTC
TRBV3-1	12	many	TRBJ2-1	TRBD1	CASSPSDRGQFF	TGTGCCAGCAGCCCCTCCGACAGGGGCCAGTTCTTC
TRBV28	18	many	TRBJ1-1	-	CASSSAVTARAWVTEAFF	TGTGCCAGCAGTTCCGCGGTTACAGCCCGGGCCTGGGTTACTGAAGCTTTCTTT
TRBV2	12	-	TRBJ1-3	-	CASLGGGDTIYF	TGTGCCAGCCTGGGGGGCGGAGACACCATATATTTT
TRBV7-2	16	-	TRBJ2-1	-	CASSLAIGEGLSEQFF	TGTGCCAGCAGCTTAGCGATTGGCGAGGGCCTAAGTGAGCAGTTCTTC
TRBV2	15	many	TRBJ2-7	-	CASSFRSLRGYEQYF	TGTGCCAGCAGCTTCCGGAGTCTCCGAGGCTACGAGCAGTACTTC
TRBV20-1	12	few	TRBJ2-1	-	CSARAKGTRQFF	TGCAGTGCTAGGGCTAAGGGGACTCGTCAGTTCTTC
TRBV20-1	18	few	TRBJ2-3	-	CSARVAAGIRPSTDTQYF	TGCAGTGCTAGGGTAGCGGCGGGGATCAGACCAAGCACAGATACGCAGTATTTT
TRBV7-2	15	few	TRBJ2-1	-	CASTPRDPTTNEQFF	TGTGCCAGCACCCCTCGGGACCCTACGACCAATGAGCAGTTCTTC
TRBV2	14	many	TRBJ2-7	TRBD1	CASSEGTGHEEQYF	TGTGCCAGCAGTGAAGGGACAGGGCATGAGGAGCAGTACTTC
TRBV4-2	16	many	TRBJ2-3	TRBD2	CASSQVAGGYTDTQYF	TGTGCCAGCAGCCAAGTGGCGGGAGGGTACACAGATACGCAGTATTTT
TRBV16	19	-	TRBJ1-5	-	CASSQLRDPGVYSNQPQHF	TGTGCCAGCAGCCAATTAAGGGACCCGGGGGTTTATAGCAATCAGCCCCAGCATTTT
TRBV20-1	17	many	TRBJ2-1	TRBD2	CSAVDGASGRAYNEQFF	TGCAGTGCCGTTGATGGGGCTAGCGGGAGGGCCTACAATGAGCAGTTCTTC
TRBV13	13	many	TRBJ2-7	-	CASSPSRGVEQYF	TGTGCCAGCAGCCCTTCCCGGGGAGTCGAGCAGTACTTC
TRBV29-1	13	many	TRBJ2-2	-	CSVVLSVAGELFF	TGCAGCGTTGTATTGAGTGTGGCCGGGGAGCTGTTTTTT
TRBV4-1	19	many	TRBJ2-4	-	CASGLLAKRGGLAKNIQYF	TGCGCCAGCGGTTTGCTCGCCAAACGGGGAGGCCTGGCCAAAAACATTCAGTACTTC
TRBV28	17	-	TRBJ2-7	TRBD1	CASSFGTGGVLTYEQYF	TGTGCCAGCAGTTTTGGGACAGGGGGCGTATTAACCTACGAGCAGTACTTC
TRBV7-9	11	-	TRBJ1-1	-	CASSSPAEAFF	TGTGCCAGCAGCTCGCCAGCTGAAGCTTTCTTT
TRBV6-5	17	-	TRBJ2-2	TRBD2	CASSYSLAGANTGELFF	TGTGCCAGCAGTTACTCCCTAGCGGGAGCGAACACCGGGGAGCTGTTTTTT
TRBV7-3	15	few	TRBJ2-1	TRBD2	CASSSNPRLATEQFF	TGTGCCAGCAGCTCAAATCCCCGACTAGCGACCGAGCAGTTCTTC
TRBV28	15	-	TRBJ1-5	-	CASSLLGVEDQPQHF	TGTGCCAGCAGTCTCCTAGGGGTGGAGGATCAGCCCCAGCATTTT
TRBV7-3	17	many	TRBJ2-3	TRBD2	CASSLGAGGPSTDTQYF	TGTGCCAGCAGCTTAGGGGCGGGAGGGCCCAGCACAGATACGCAGTATTTT
TRBV7-9	16	many	TRBJ1-5	TRBD1	CASSLENRGRNQPQHF	TGTGCCAGCAGCCTAGAGAACAGGGGACGCAATCAGCCCCAGCATTTT
TRBV20-1	10	few	TRBJ1-2	-	CSASVYGYTF	TGCAGTGCTTCCGTCTATGGCTACACCTTC
TRBV10-3	15	-	TRBJ2-3	TRBD1	CAISEVGQGEDTQYF	TGTGCCATCAGTGAGGTGGGACAGGGAGAAGATACGCAGTATTTT
TRBV3-1	16	-	TRBJ2-7	-	CASSQEDTYSSYEQYF	TGTGCCAGCAGCCAAGAGGATACCTACAGCTCCTACGAGCAGTACTTC
TRBV5-6	17	-	TRBJ2-3	TRBD2	CASSADSQGSAGVVQYF	TGTGCCAGCAGCGCGGACAGCCAGGGATCAGCGGGAGTGGTGCAGTATTTT
TRBV12-3/TRBV12-4	12	many	TRBJ2-1	-	CASKDRSNEQFF	TGTGCCAGCAAAGACAGGTCCAATGAGCAGTTCTTC
TRBV5-1	15	-	TRBJ1-2	-	CASSPGTAVGDGYTF	TGCGCCAGCAGCCCTGGGACCGCCGTGGGGGATGGCTACACCTTC
TRBV3-1	16	few	TRBJ2-7	TRBD2	CASSQGTSGRAGEQYF	TGTGCCAGCAGCCAAGGGACTAGCGGGAGGGCGGGCGAGCAGTACTTC
TRBV28	13	-	TRBJ2-2	TRBD1	CATGTGTTGELFF	TGTGCCACAGGGACAGGGACCACCGGGGAGCTGTTTTTT
TRBV24-1	13	-	TRBJ2-2	TRBD1	CATWDRRTGELFF	TGTGCCACCTGGGACAGGAGAACCGGGGAGCTGTTTTTT